Listed below are T cell receptor beta chains from one sample, sequenced in a study of shared clonotypes between healthy human individuals. Produced via immunoSEQ multiplex PCR; TCRdb's table is partial and in-frame only. The profile covers roughly 2 million clones, with just under 95% appearing a single time and about 1.1% taken by the ten largest. Sequences were obtained from naive CD8+ T cells sorted from blood. Source of these receptors: a man aged 18-30 years in good health. The conserved cysteine and the conserved F or W are not part of the CDR3 here. The D gene is left open where the match is weak.

J: TRBJ2-1; D: .; V: TRBV7-9; CDR3: ASSPPVRGSNEQF
J: TRBJ2-3; D: TRBD1; V: TRBV5-6; CDR3: ASLRTGSVDTQY
J: TRBJ2-1; D: TRBD2; V: TRBV30; CDR3: AWVPGLAGDVYEQF
J: TRBJ2-3; D: TRBD2; V: TRBV25-1; CDR3: ASSGGGASVSTDTQY
J: TRBJ1-5; D: TRBD1; V: TRBV27; CDR3: ASSPGQGFPPQH
J: TRBJ1-1; D: .; V: TRBV13; CDR3: ASSLVTAGRAF
J: TRBJ2-7; D: .; V: TRBV11-3; CDR3: ASSLGTPYEQY
J: TRBJ1-4; D: .; V: TRBV6-5; CDR3: ASSPDGYNEKLF
J: TRBJ2-7; D: .; V: TRBV6-6; CDR3: ASSFPLARDADEQY
J: TRBJ1-1; D: .; V: TRBV6-1; CDR3: ASSASRGGRTEAF
J: TRBJ2-7; D: .; V: TRBV5-5; CDR3: ASSWTTGAYEQY
J: TRBJ2-1; D: TRBD1; V: TRBV11-2; CDR3: ASSLDGVLRGQDEQF
J: TRBJ1-2; D: TRBD1; V: TRBV4-1; CDR3: ASSYTGVGDYGYT
J: TRBJ2-7; D: .; V: TRBV7-9; CDR3: ASSSPGTLYEQY
J: TRBJ2-1; D: .; V: TRBV7-8; CDR3: ASSQVLASHNEQF
J: TRBJ1-1; D: TRBD1; V: TRBV5-6; CDR3: ASSLQGWKAF
J: TRBJ2-2; D: TRBD2; V: TRBV6-1; CDR3: ASSDFSGGTGELF
J: TRBJ2-3; D: TRBD2; V: TRBV19; CDR3: ASSITGLGADTQY
J: TRBJ2-4; D: .; V: TRBV5-6; CDR3: ASTPLGAKNIQY
J: TRBJ2-3; D: TRBD1; V: TRBV9; CDR3: ASSVSKWDSYTDTQY
J: TRBJ1-6; D: .; V: TRBV5-8; CDR3: ASSLGTSYNSPLH
J: TRBJ1-1; D: .; V: TRBV18; CDR3: ASSPSSGRSEAF
J: TRBJ2-7; D: .; V: TRBV4-1; CDR3: ASSQEIQGLYEQY
J: TRBJ2-7; D: .; V: TRBV11-2; CDR3: ASSLRVSYEQY
J: TRBJ1-6; D: .; V: TRBV13; CDR3: ASSPKGSPLH
J: TRBJ2-7; D: .; V: TRBV6-1; CDR3: ASTGPGTLYEQY
J: TRBJ2-2; D: TRBD1; V: TRBV7-3; CDR3: ASSSDREMDTGELF
J: TRBJ2-5; D: .; V: TRBV5-4; CDR3: ASSPGGTGETQY
J: TRBJ2-2; D: .; V: TRBV4-3; CDR3: ASSQEVLDTGELF
J: TRBJ1-5; D: .; V: TRBV2; CDR3: ASSGVSYSNQPQH
J: TRBJ2-1; D: TRBD2; V: TRBV14; CDR3: ASSLGLAGVNEQF
J: TRBJ1-1; D: TRBD1; V: TRBV7-9; CDR3: ASTDRESRAF
J: TRBJ1-6; D: TRBD1; V: TRBV5-4; CDR3: ASSWGTGTNSPLH
J: TRBJ1-1; D: .; V: TRBV5-1; CDR3: ASSLGAGVFAEAF
J: TRBJ1-1; D: .; V: TRBV11-3; CDR3: ASSLGQLTEAF
J: TRBJ1-4; D: TRBD1; V: TRBV6-6; CDR3: ASSYRDRENEKLF
J: TRBJ2-7; D: TRBD1; V: TRBV9; CDR3: ASSPGGTGGDEQY
J: TRBJ2-1; D: .; V: TRBV4-3; CDR3: ASSQDLTWEQF
J: TRBJ1-2; D: .; V: TRBV7-9; CDR3: ASLGGVGYGYT